The next 20 T cell receptor beta chains were all read from a single sample in a study of molecular identifiers for immune sequencing clone quantification. Via MiXCR, TCRdb re-called the PCR reads, giving one row per CDR3 protein. The sample lists over 550,000 distinct CDR3 sequences; around 25% were seen once. Specimen: naive CD8+ T cells from blood, with Jurkat cell RNA spiked in. Noted subset: FACS-sorted CD8+CD4-CCR7+CD45RA+ naive T cells. The receptors derive from a human donor in good health. Some libraries in this study had Jurkat cell RNA spiked in.

This clonotype was picked up many times. The V call is TRBV29-1, the J call TRBJ1-2; D perhaps matches TRBD1 (6 bases). Trimming pared 6 bases from V and 1 base from J, leaving 18 bases between. The CDR3 has 15 amino acids. Germline V gives CDR1 SQVTM, CDR2 ANQGSEA. CDR3 region: CSVGQSPINNYGYTF. The CDR3 bases are TGCAGCGTCGGACAGTCCCCAATCAATAACTATGGCTACACCTTC.

The gene calls are TRBV9 and TRBJ2-1; no clear D. V lost 3 bases and J lost 4, with 14 bases in between. The length of the CDR3 is 15 residues. Germline CDR1 reads SGDLS; CDR2 reads YYNGEE. The CDR3 sequence: CASSEYRGSYNEQFF. The DNA of the CDR3 is TGTGCCAGCAGCGAATACCGCGGCAGTTACAATGAGCAGTTCTTC.

The chain has TRBV19 and TRBJ2-2; D possibly corresponds to TRBD1 (5 bases). The V end lost 9 bases, the J end lost 0 bases, and 11 bases lay between the germline ends. Germline values: CDR1 LNHDA, CDR2 SQIVND (reference sequence). The CDR3 totals 14 residues. The CDR3, as DNA: TGTGCCAGCGCAGGGATTCCGAACACCGGGGAGCTGTTTTTT. As protein: CASAGIPNTGELFF. Full variable domain (missing parts from reference TRBV19 and TRBJ2-2): DGGITQSPKYLFRKEGQNVTLSCEQNLNHDAMYWYRQDPGQGLRLIYYSQIVNDFQKGDIAEGYSVSREKKESFPLTVTSAQKNPTAFYLCASAGIPNTGELFFGEGSRLTVL.

As for this clonotype: A much larger clone lies one base from this, so it may be a read error. Without the conserved terminal phenylalanine or tryptophan, this CDR3 likely stems from a read error. This chain connects TRBV5-6 to TRBJ2-7; no definite D call. V lost 8 bases and J 0 bases, leaving 9 bases between the germline ends. There are 12 residues in the CDR3. Germline CDR1 SGHDT, CDR2 YYEEEE. The CDR3 loop reads CASNGDSYEQYL. As DNA, the CDR3 is TGTGCCAGTAATGGGGACTCCTACGAGCAGTACCTC.

This clonotype has a count of ten or more. V usage is TRBV28 and J usage is TRBJ2-3; unclear D gene. Looked up from germline, CDR1 is MDHEN and CDR2 is SYDVKM. V was clipped by 8 bases and J by 6 bases, with 18 bases between them. This CDR3 comprises 14 residues. The CDR3 DNA reads as TGTGCCAGCTCCTTTCGGCTTGAACCGGATACGCAGTATTTT. Translation gives CASSFRLEPDTQYF. The entire variable domain, with the rest obtained from reference TRBV28 and TRBJ2-3, is as follows: DVKVTQSSRYLVKRTGEKVFLECVQDMDHENMFWYRQDPGLGLRLIYFSYDVKMKEKGDIPEGYSVSREKKERFSLILESASTNQTSMYLCASSFRLEPDTQYFGPGTRLTVL.

Details on this clonotype: No conserved phenylalanine or tryptophan ends this CDR3, so it is likely a read error. CDR3 bases: TGTGCCACCACCCGGTTAAAAGACAGTTCTGGGGAGACCCAGTACCTC. Amino acid sequence: CATTRLKDSSGETQYL. V gene TRBV28 combines with J gene TRBJ2-5; the D gene is possibly TRBD1 (5 bases). The CDR3 is 16 amino acids. Germline CDR1 and CDR2: MDHEN and SYDVKM. V dropped 10 bases and J dropped 5 bases, with 26 bases sitting between them.

The chain employs TRBV2 and TRBJ2-4; perhaps TRBD2 as D (6 bases). Looked up from germline, CDR1 is SNHLY and CDR2 is FYNNEI. This CDR3 contains 18 residues. The germline V and J ends were trimmed by 9 bases and 5 bases, with 29 bases remaining between them. CDR3 coding DNA: TGTGCCAGTAAGATTCGGACTGCAATACGAACGGGGGAAAACATTCAGTACTTC. Protein: CASKIRTAIRTGENIQYF.

This clonotype was counted between two and nine times. This chain uses TRBV6-6 with TRBJ2-1; tentative D call: TRBD1 (6 bases). The CDR3 runs 14 residues. Between the trimmed V and J ends, which lost 6 bases and 7 bases, there was a span of 16 bases. CDR1 is MNHNY, CDR2 SVGAGI, per germline (reference sequence). CDR3 sequence: CASSLDSYLNEQFF. Here the CDR3 DNA reads TGTGCCAGCAGCCTGGACAGCTACCTAAATGAGCAGTTCTTC.

About this clonotype itself: It may be a read error: a sequence one base away is much more abundant. This sequence joins TRBV4-3 and TRBJ2-1; TRBD1 might be the D (6 bases). The CDR3 is 16 residues long. Germline V gene data show CDR1 as LGHNA and CDR2 as YSLEER. The CDR3 DNA follows: TGCGCCTGCAGCCGAGACAGGAGCTTCTCCTACAATGAGCAGTTCTTC. This translates into CACSRDRSFSYNEQFF.

V gene TRBV19 combines with J gene TRBJ1-5; 8 bases map to TRBD1. CDR1 and CDR2 (germline): LNHDA, SQIVND (reference sequence). This CDR3 comprises 15 residues. Trimming at V came to 7 bases and at J to 2 bases, leaving 7 bases not matched to a gene. In DNA form, the CDR3 reads TGTGCCAGTACCCCGGTGACAGGGGGCAATCAGCCCCAGCATTTT. This sequence encodes CASTPVTGGNQPQHF.

This clonotype came up a few times. The chain combines TRBV14 with TRBJ2-2; perhaps TRBD2 as D (6 bases). Trimming left V 1 base short and J 1 base short, with 10 bases between. The CDR3 runs to 16 residues. CDR1 and CDR2 (germline): SGHDN, FVKESK. The CDR3 DNA sequence: TGTGCCAGCAGCCAAGTGGGGGGAATGAACACCGGGGAGCTGTTTTTT. This translates into CASSQVGGMNTGELFF.

This chain joins TRBV25-1 and TRBJ2-5; maybe TRBD2 (7 bases). Trimming took off 4 bases at V and 5 bases at J, with 11 bases between the two ends. The CDR3 is made up of 13 amino acids. Germline CDR1 is MGHDK and CDR2 is SYGVNS. CDR3 protein: CASSAQGGETQYF. For the CDR3, the DNA is TGTGCCAGCAGTGCACAGGGAGGGGAGACCCAGTACTTC.

The genes are TRBV19 and TRBJ2-7; 12 bases are shared with TRBD1. Germline V CDR1 and CDR2: LNHDA, SQIVND (reference sequence). This CDR3 spans 17 amino acids. V lost 1 base, J lost 4 bases, and 8 bases stayed unmatched. CDR3 protein: CASSIASGTGGFYEQYF. The DNA for the CDR3 is TGTGCCAGTAGTATAGCGTCGGGGACAGGGGGCTTTTACGAGCAGTACTTC. Using reference TRBV19 and TRBJ2-7 for the parts outside the CDR3, the full variable domain is DGGITQSPKYLFRKEGQNVTLSCEQNLNHDAMYWYRQDPGQGLRLIYYSQIVNDFQKGDIAEGYSVSREKKESFPLTVTSAQKNPTAFYLCASSIASGTGGFYEQYFGPGTRLTVT.

The chain has TRBV7-6 and TRBJ2-5, with D unclear. Trimming left V 8 bases short and J 6 bases short, with 19 bases between. This CDR3 has 14 amino acids. Germline lookup yields CDR1 SGHVS and CDR2 FNYEAQ. The CDR3 sequence is CASSAPGLGQTQYF. The CDR3 nucleotides read TGTGCCAGCTCAGCCCCCGGGCTGGGTCAGACCCAGTACTTC.

This clonotype was observed a handful of times. The J gene is TRBJ2-1, the V gene TRBV19; D not resolved. V dropped 5 bases and J dropped 6 bases, with 14 bases sitting between them. The CDR3 sequence is 14 residues long. The germline V gene has CDR1 LNHDA and CDR2 SQIVND (reference sequence). The CDR3 region is CASSYSQMGNEQFF. CDR3 sequence (DNA): TGTGCCAGTAGTTACAGCCAAATGGGCAATGAGCAGTTCTTC.

This clonotype was seen many times. The chain carries TRBV7-8 and TRBJ2-7; 10 bases are shared with TRBD2. CDR3 length: 17 residues. J was trimmed by 2 bases and V by 5 bases; bases with no gene match: 12. CDR1 is SGHVS, CDR2 FQNEAQ, per germline. CDR3 bases: TGTGCCAGCAGCCTGGGGATAGCGGGGGGCATGACCTACGAGCAGTACTTC. As protein: CASSLGIAGGMTYEQYF.

This clonotype has a handful of counts. The chain combines TRBV20-1 with TRBJ2-7, with 12 bases aligning to TRBD2. The germline V gene has CDR1 DFQATT and CDR2 SNEGSKA (reference sequence). Losses at the gene ends were 6 bases for V and 5 bases for J; bases not matched to a gene: 17. The CDR3 runs 17 residues. The CDR3 bases are TGCAGTGCCGCACCGGGACTAGCGGGCGTCCTGTATCACGAGCAGTACTTC. Translated: CSAAPGLAGVLYHEQYF.

As concerns this clonotype: This may come from a read error, since a much larger clone is one base off. J is TRBJ2-7 and V is TRBV5-4; D not resolved. V shed 0 bases and J shed 3 bases, with 7 bases lying between them. CDR1 is SGHNT and CDR2 is YYREEE in the germline V gene (reference sequence). This CDR3 region has 13 residues. The CDR3 bases are TGTGCCAGCAGCTTGGAGTCTGACTACGAGCAGTACTTC. Residues: CASSLESDYEQYF.

This clonotype came up many times. The gene calls are TRBV25-1 and TRBJ2-3, with D maybe TRBD2 (5 bases). The germline V and J ends were trimmed by 7 bases and 2 bases, with 19 bases remaining between them. The CDR3 has 16 amino acids. CDR1 and CDR2 from the germline V gene are MGHDK and SYGVNS. The CDR3: CASTPVGVAPTDTQYF. The CDR3 nucleotides are TGTGCCAGCACCCCGGTGGGAGTTGCTCCCACAGATACGCAGTATTTT.

This clonotype was recorded at least ten times. The junction departs from the called germline gene at one end, perhaps through a read error. The rearrangement joins TRBV29-1 to TRBJ1-5; TRBD1 matches at 10 bases. The CDR3 is 17 amino acids. The germline CDR1 and CDR2 sequences are SQVTM and ANQGSEA. CDR3 nucleotides: TGCAGCGTGGAAGCCCCGGGACAGGGGTCGTGCAATCAGCCCCAGCATTTT. It specifies CSVEAPGQGSCNQPQHF.